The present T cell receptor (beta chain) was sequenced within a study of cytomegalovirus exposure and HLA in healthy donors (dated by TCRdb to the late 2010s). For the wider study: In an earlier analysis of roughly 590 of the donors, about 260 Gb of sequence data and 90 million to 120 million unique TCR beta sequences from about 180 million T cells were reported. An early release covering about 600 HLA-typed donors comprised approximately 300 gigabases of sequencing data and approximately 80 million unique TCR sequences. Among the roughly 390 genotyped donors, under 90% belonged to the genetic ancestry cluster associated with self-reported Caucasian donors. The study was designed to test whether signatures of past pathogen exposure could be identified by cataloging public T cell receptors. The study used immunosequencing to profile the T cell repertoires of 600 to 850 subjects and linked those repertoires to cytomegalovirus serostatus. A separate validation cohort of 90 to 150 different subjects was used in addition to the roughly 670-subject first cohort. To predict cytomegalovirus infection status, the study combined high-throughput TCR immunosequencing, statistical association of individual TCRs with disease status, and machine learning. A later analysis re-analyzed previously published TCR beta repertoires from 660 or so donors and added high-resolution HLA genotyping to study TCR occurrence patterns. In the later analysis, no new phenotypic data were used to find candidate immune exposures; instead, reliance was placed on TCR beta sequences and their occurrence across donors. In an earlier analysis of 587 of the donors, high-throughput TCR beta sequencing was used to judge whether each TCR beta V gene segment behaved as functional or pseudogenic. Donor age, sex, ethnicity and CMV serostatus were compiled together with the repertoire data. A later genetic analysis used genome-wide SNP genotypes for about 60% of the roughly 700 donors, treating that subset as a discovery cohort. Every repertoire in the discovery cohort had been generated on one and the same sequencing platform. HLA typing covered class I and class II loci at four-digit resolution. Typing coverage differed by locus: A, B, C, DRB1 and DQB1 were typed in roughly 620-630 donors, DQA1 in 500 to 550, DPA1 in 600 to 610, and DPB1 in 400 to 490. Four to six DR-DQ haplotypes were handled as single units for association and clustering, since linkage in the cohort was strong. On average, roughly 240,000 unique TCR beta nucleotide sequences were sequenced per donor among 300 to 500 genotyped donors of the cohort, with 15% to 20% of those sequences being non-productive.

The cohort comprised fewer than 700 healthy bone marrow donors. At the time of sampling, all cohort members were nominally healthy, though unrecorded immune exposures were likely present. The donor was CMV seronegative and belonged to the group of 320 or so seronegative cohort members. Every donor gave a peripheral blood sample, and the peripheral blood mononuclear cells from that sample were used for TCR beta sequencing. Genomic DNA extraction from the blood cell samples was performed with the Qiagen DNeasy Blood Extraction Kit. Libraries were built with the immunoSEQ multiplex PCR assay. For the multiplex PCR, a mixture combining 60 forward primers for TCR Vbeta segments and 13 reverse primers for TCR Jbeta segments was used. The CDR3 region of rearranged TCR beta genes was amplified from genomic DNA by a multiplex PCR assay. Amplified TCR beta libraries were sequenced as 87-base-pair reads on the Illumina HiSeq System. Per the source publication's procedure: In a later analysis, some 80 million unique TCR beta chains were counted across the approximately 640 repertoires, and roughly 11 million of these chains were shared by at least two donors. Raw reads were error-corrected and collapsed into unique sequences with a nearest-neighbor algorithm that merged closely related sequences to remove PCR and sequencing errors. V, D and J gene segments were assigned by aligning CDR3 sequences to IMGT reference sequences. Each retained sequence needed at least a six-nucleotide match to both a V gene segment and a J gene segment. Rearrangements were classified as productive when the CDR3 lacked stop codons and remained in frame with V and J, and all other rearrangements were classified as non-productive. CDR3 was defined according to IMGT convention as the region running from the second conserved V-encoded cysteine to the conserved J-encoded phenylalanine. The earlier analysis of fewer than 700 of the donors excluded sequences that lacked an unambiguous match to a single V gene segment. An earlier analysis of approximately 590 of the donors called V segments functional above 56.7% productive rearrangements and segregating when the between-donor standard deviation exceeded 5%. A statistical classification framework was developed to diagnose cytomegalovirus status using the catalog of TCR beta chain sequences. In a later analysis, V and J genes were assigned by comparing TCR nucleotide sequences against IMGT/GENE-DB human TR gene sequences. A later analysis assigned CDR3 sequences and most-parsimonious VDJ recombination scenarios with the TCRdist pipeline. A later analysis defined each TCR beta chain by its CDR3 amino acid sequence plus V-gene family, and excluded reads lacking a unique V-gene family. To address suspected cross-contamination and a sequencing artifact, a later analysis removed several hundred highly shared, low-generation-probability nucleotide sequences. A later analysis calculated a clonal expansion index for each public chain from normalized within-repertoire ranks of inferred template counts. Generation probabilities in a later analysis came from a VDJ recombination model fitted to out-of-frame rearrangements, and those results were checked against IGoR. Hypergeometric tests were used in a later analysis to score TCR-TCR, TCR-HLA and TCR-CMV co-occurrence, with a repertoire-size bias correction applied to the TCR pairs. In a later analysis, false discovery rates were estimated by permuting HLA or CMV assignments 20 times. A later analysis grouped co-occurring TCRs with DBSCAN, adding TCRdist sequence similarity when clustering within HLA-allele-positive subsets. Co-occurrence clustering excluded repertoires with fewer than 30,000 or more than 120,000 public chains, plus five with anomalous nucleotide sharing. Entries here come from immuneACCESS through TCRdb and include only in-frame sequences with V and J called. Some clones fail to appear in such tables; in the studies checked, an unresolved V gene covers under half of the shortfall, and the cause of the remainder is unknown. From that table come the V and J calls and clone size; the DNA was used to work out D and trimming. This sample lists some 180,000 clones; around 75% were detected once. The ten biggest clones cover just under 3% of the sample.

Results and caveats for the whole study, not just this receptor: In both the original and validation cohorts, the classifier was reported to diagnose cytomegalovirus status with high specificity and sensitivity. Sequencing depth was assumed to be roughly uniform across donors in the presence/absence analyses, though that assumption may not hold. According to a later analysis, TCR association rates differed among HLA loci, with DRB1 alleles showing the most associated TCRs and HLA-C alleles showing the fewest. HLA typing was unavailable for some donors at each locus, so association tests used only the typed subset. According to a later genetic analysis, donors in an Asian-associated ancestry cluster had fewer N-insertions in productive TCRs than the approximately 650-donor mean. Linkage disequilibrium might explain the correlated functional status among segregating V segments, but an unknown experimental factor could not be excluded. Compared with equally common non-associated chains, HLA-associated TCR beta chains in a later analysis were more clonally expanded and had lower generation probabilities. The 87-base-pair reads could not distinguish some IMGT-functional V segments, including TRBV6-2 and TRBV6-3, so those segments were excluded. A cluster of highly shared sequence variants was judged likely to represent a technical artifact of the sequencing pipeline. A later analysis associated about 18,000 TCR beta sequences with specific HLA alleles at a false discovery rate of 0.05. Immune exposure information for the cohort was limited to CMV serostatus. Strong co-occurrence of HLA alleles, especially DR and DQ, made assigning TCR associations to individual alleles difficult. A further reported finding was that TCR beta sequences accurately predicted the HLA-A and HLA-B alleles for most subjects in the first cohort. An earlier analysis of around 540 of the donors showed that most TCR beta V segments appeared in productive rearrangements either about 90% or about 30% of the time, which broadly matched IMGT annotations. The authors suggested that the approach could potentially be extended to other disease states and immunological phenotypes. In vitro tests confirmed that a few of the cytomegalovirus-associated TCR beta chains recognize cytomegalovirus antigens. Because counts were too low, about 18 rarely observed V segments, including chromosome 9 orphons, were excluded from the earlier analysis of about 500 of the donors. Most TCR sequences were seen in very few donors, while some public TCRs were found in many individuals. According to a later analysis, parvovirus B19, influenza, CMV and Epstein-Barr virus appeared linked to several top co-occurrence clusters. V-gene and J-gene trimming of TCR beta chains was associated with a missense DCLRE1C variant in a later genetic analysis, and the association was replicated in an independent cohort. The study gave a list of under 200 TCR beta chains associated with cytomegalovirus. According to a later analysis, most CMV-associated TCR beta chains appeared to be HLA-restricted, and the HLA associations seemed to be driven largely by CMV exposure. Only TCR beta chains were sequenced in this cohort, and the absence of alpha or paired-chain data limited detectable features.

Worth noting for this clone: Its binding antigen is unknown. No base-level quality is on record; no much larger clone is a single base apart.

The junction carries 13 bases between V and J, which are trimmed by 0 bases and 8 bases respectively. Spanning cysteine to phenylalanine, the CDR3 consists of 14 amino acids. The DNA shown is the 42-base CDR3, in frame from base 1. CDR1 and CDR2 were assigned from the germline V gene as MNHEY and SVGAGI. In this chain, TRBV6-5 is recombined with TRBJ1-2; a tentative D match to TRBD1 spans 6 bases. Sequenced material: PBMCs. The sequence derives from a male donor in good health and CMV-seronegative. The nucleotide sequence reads TGTGCCAGCAGTTACTCGAACAGGGAGAAGGGCTACACCTTC. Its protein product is CASSYSNREKGYTF.